This entry is about one T cell receptor (beta chain). What it recognizes is unknown. These data come from a study of blood T cells in healthy people across ages. Findings and caveats of the study: A strong correlation was found between TCR beta diversity and the percentage of naive T cells.

Germline V gives CDR1 MNHEY, CDR2 SVGAGI. With 6 bases removed from V and 7 bases from J, the gap between germline ends came to 9 bases. The CDR3 runs 11 residues. A sample-barcoded 5' primer and a J-beta primer mix were used in a second PCR of about 6 to 12 cycles. TCRdb independently ran MiXCR on the 5' RACE reads; one entry per CDR3 protein. The table records 1 million or so distinct CDR3 sequences, approximately 25% of them present only once. The data were also submitted as part of a second study, on T cells of mothers and their children.

This receptor was identified in a girl aged 2-10 years in good health. The chain recombines TRBV6-5 with TRBJ1-1; D gene ambiguous. Sequencing was performed on blood. The CDR3 DNA is TGTGCCAGCAGAGATCACGGTGAAGCTTTCTTT. Its translation is CASRDHGEAFF.